The present T cell receptor beta chain was sequenced within a study of shared clonotypes between healthy human individuals (dated by TCRdb to the early 2020s). About the full investigation: The cohort comprised a couple of women and a few men aged 18 to 49 years. Per donor, three plates each were used for CD4 naive and CD4 memory, two for CD8 naive, and one for CD8 memory. To estimate repertoire size and how much clonotype sharing occurs between individuals, the study deeply sequenced the blood TCR repertoires of roughly 5 healthy adults. Different laboratories and diverse techniques were used to prepare libraries and sequence TCR repertoires, to increase sequencing depth and limit assay-specific biases. Each donor's leukapheresis produced roughly between about 0.85 and 10 billion PBMCs.

As regards this clone: Its binding antigen is unknown. Base qualities are not recorded, but no much larger clone differs from it by a single base.

CD8 naive samples were CD45RO-negative cells positively selected for CCR7, giving a CD45RA+CCR7+ population that excluded TemRA cells. Donors were healthy HIV-negative adults with no recently reported acute infections or vaccinations. Every donor was a Caucasian adult living in Nashville, Tennessee, USA. After blood collection by leukapheresis, PBMCs were isolated using Ficoll-Histopaque density gradient centrifugation and then cryopreserved in the vapor phase of liquid nitrogen. Analytical flow cytometry was used to check the purity and quantity of each magnetically sorted T cell population. Each sorted fraction had its genomic DNA isolated and then quantified by UV absorbance on a Nanodrop 2000c. The CDR3 covers 14 residues, taking in both the cysteine and the phenylalanine. Kept here is only the CDR3 DNA, which spans 42 bases and is read in frame from base 1. The junction shows trimming of 1 base on V and 6 bases on J, and the gene matches do not reach 6 bases of it. As encoded in the germline V gene, CDR1 is LGHNA while CDR2 is YSLEER.

The study at large found these results: Larger estimated clonotype richness was generally found for naive subsets than for memory subsets. Only blood was sampled, and tissue TCR repertoires likely differ from those in blood. Pairwise subsampling indicated that sequencing depth was expected to affect the degree of clonotype sharing among donors. About 4.5% of naive CD4, approximately 3.7% of naive CD8, approximately 2.2% of memory CD4, and 0.35% to 0.5% of memory CD8 clonotypes were shared across four donors. Higher generation probabilities were observed for clonotypes shared by all four sorted-subset donors than for non-shared clonotypes. Because the study included only a small number of donors, the genetic and exposure-history diversity represented was limited. Rarefaction of sorted-subset datasets indicated incomplete sequencing despite the large sequencing depth.

Using the deep immunoSEQ assay, TCR CDR3 regions were amplified from genomic DNA by multiplex PCR. For each cell subset, the extracted genomic DNA was distributed evenly across all wells of several immunoSEQ 96-well plates, and each plate served as one replicate. Each replicate PCR for sorted subsets received 200 ng genomic DNA, equal to some 32,000 T cell genomes. Purified libraries were measured with a Qubit 3.0 fluorometer, size-checked on a Bioanalyzer 2100, and measured again with the KAPA Library Quantification kit. Each immunoSEQ 96-well plate was sequenced on its own single-read 150-cycle Illumina NextSeq 550 flow cell. Per the source publication's procedure: Because the immunoSEQ output held only junctional sequences and lacked quality scores, the filtering could not match the filtering applied to full-length reads. To assign V/J genes and CDR3, sequences were annotated against IMGT germline references using PyIR, a Python wrapper for IgBLAST v1.9. Any read was removed if the V/J assignment was weak (E-value above 1e-6), the CDR3 was missing, or the read contained stop codons, out-of-frame junctions, or ambiguous translated residues. A V3J clonotype was defined by an identical inferred V gene, J gene, and CDR3 amino acid sequence. The percentage overlap between two repertoires was calculated by dividing the number of shared unique clonotypes by the size of the smaller repertoire. Repertoire richness was assessed with RTK rarefaction, the Chao1 estimator, and Recon v2.1 estimates of unobserved clonotypes. Generation probabilities for all TCRbeta clonotypes obtained by the gDNA method from a few donors were computed using OLGA. TCRdb took this table from immuneACCESS and kept in-frame rearrangements with V and J called. Such tables lack part of the clones; where checked against another copy, unresolved V genes explain under half of the gap, and the rest is unexplained. V and J calls and clone size come straight from that table; D and trimming were deduced from the DNA. The sample table holds about 1,900,000 clones, of which around 96% were seen once. Under 1.5% of the sample belongs to the ten largest clones.

Input material: naive CD8+ T cells sorted from blood. The cell subset or site label here, explained by the study, means: CD45RA+CCR7+. The rearranged segments are TRBV4-3 and TRBJ2-7, and 7 junction bases match TRBD2. This sequence originates from a man between 18 and 29 years old in good health. The CDR3 amino acid sequence is: CASSQALREGEQYF. The sequence in DNA is TGCGCCAGCAGCCAAGCTCTCAGGGAGGGCGAGCAGTACTTC.